The 26 T cell receptor beta chains presented below share a single source sample, sequenced in a study of blood T cell repertoires in COVID-19. Produced via immunoSEQ multiplex PCR; TCRdb's table is partial and in-frame only. The sample has fewer than 200,000 clones, more than 75% seen once. The sample consisted of peripheral blood. The receptors come from a woman in her fifties or sixties with COVID-19, enrolled during active disease.

The rearrangement links TRBV5-1 to TRBJ2-2; D call uncertain. The V gene lost 0 bases and the J gene lost 0 bases, with 3 bases spanning the gap. This CDR3 contains 14 residues. Germline V gene data show CDR1 as SGHRS and CDR2 as YFSETQ. The CDR3, as DNA: TGCGCCAGCAGCTTGGAGCCGAACACCGGGGAGCTGTTTTTT. Residues: CASSLEPNTGELFF.

The CDR3 reads CASSRQGSNQPQHF. The DNA for the CDR3 is TGTGCCAGCAGTCGACAGGGTAGCAATCAGCCCCAGCATTTT. The chain uses TRBV3-1 (or the pseudogene TRBV3-2) and TRBJ1-5; TRBD1 agrees at 7 bases. J gave up 0 bases and V 6 bases, and 2 bases lay outside the gene matches. This CDR3 has 14 residues. The V gene's germline CDR1 is LGHDT and CDR2 YNNKEL (reference sequence).

V and J are TRBV5-1 and TRBJ1-2; tentative D call: TRBD1 (6 bases). The germline V and J ends were trimmed by 3 bases and 3 bases, with 15 bases remaining between them. The CDR3 runs 15 residues. From germline, CDR1 is SGHRS and CDR2 YFSETQ. The CDR3: CASSSMTGLYYGYTF. CDR3 nucleotide sequence: TGCGCCAGCAGCTCCATGACAGGCCTGTACTATGGCTACACCTTC.

The V gene is TRBV6-5, the J gene TRBJ1-6; D is undetermined. The CDR3 is made up of 13 amino acids. The germline V gene encodes CDR1 MNHEY and CDR2 SVGAGI. Trimming pared 8 bases from V and 7 bases from J, leaving 12 bases between. CDR3 in DNA: TGTGCCAGCCACGGAGGGCAAAATTCACCCCTCCACTTT. Translated, it gives CASHGGQNSPLHF.

Turning to this clone: This sample includes further DNA sequences coding for the same CDR3. The genes are TRBV3-1 (or the pseudogene TRBV3-2) and TRBJ1-5, with D hard to call. Trimming pared 4 bases from V and 4 bases from J, leaving 5 bases between. Germline V gene lookup returns CDR1 LGHDT and CDR2 YNNKEL (reference sequence). This CDR3 has 12 amino acids. This CDR3 is CASSRGNQPQHF. The CDR3 nucleotides read TGTGCCAGCAGCCGCGGGAATCAGCCCCAGCATTTT.

The CDR3 DNA reads TGTGCCAGCAGCCAAGAAACACGCACGGCGGAGGGTGAAAAACTGTTTTTT. Translated: CASSQETRTAEGEKLFF. V is TRBV4-2 and J is TRBJ1-4; unclear D gene. Germline values: CDR1 LGHNA, CDR2 YNFKEQ. V lost 0 bases and J lost 7, with 18 bases in between. This CDR3 is built from 17 residues.

J is TRBJ1-3 and V is TRBV24-1; 7 nucleotides align to TRBD1. There are 18 residues in the CDR3. Per germline, CDR1 KGHDR and CDR2 SFDVKD. V was pared by 3 bases and J by 1 base, with 11 bases of the junction left unmatched. The CDR3 DNA is TGTGCCACCAGTGATCCCGACAGGGCTAACAGATCTGGAAACACCATATATTTT. Translated, it gives CATSDPDRANRSGNTIYF.

The J gene is TRBJ1-2, the V gene TRBV19; tentatively, D is TRBD1 (5 bases). The CDR3 has 15 residues. The ends were cut back, 0 bases at V and 5 bases at J, with 13 bases in the middle. Per the germline V gene, CDR1 is LNHDA and CDR2 is SQIVND (reference sequence). CDR3 in DNA: TGTGCCAGTAGTATAGAGTCGACAGTAGTTTATGGCTACACCTTC. Protein product: CASSIESTVVYGYTF.

This clone showed up just once. This rearrangement joins TRBV7-2 to TRBJ2-7, with unresolved D. Germline CDR1 SGHTA, CDR2 FQGNSA. This CDR3 is built from 15 residues. Trimming stripped 5 bases from V and 4 bases from J, with 18 bases between. The CDR3 sequence is CASSVSPTGSYEQYF. The CDR3 DNA follows: TGTGCCAGCAGCGTTAGCCCGACTGGTTCGTACGAGCAGTACTTC. Based on the CDR3 plus reference TRBV7-2 and TRBJ2-7, the full variable domain is GAGVSQSPSNKVTEKGKDVELRCDPISGHTALYWYRQSLGQGLEFLIYFQGNSAPDKSGLPSDRFSAERTGGSVSTLTIQRTQQEDSAVYLCASSVSPTGSYEQYFGPGTRLTVT.

The V and J genes are TRBV27 and TRBJ2-2; 13 bases map to TRBD2. Unmatched junction bases numbered 7, after V lost 8 bases and J lost 1 base. There are 17 residues in the CDR3. Germline V gives CDR1 MNHEY, CDR2 SMNVEV (reference sequence). This CDR3 reads CASSRTSGGLNTGELFF. In nucleotides, the CDR3 is TGTGCCAGCTCTAGGACTAGCGGGGGCCTGAACACCGGGGAGCTGTTTTTT.

V is TRBV12-3 or TRBV12-4 and J is TRBJ1-6, with unresolved D. The CDR3 covers 13 residues. Trimming took 11 bases from V and 4 from J, leaving 12 bases between them. As DNA, the CDR3 is TGTGCCGGTTCGAGCGGTTATAATTCACCCCTCCACTTT. Residues: CAGSSGYNSPLHF.

The V call is TRBV3-1 (or the pseudogene TRBV3-2), the J call TRBJ2-1; 7 bases line up with TRBD2. The trim removed 0 bases at V and 7 bases at J, leaving 9 bases unmatched. The CDR3 totals 16 residues. Germline CDR1 and CDR2: LGHDT and YNNKEL (reference sequence). CDR3 DNA sequence: TGTGCCAGCAGCCAAGATCCGGGCGGGAGTATGAATGAGCAGTTCTTC. This sequence encodes CASSQDPGGSMNEQFF.

This clone was observed a few times. V is TRBV7-2 and J is TRBJ2-7; 7 nucleotides agree with TRBD1. V was pared by 1 base and J by 1 base, with 4 bases of the junction left unmatched. Germline CDR1 SGHTA, CDR2 FQGNSA. CDR3 length: 15 residues. CDR3 coding DNA: TGTGCCAGCAGCTTAGATCTGGGACAGTCCTACGAGCAGTACTTC. Its translation: CASSLDLGQSYEQYF. Full variable domain (remainder filled in from reference TRBV7-2 and TRBJ2-7): GAGVSQSPSNKVTEKGKDVELRCDPISGHTALYWYRQSLGQGLEFLIYFQGNSAPDKSGLPSDRFSAERTGGSVSTLTIQRTQQEDSAVYLCASSLDLGQSYEQYFGPGTRLTVT.

V is TRBV6-5 and J is TRBJ1-1, with D perhaps matching TRBD1 (6 bases). Between the trimmed V and J ends, which lost 8 bases and 4 bases, there was a span of 14 bases. CDR3 length: 13 amino acids. In germline, CDR1 is MNHEY, CDR2 SVGAGI. For the CDR3, the DNA is TGTGCCAGCGGGCTCGGCAGGGGCACTGAAGCTTTCTTT. Residues: CASGLGRGTEAFF.

This chain links TRBV6-5 with TRBJ1-1; TRBD1 matches at 7 bases. This CDR3 region has 15 residues. CDR1 and CDR2 (germline): MNHEY, SVGAGI. The V gene end was trimmed by 5 bases and the J gene end by 4 bases; junction bases not matched to a gene: 10. The CDR3 region is CASSMEQGLGTEAFF. The CDR3 DNA sequence: TGTGCCAGCAGTATGGAACAGGGGTTGGGCACTGAAGCTTTCTTT.

V gene TRBV7-9 combines with J gene TRBJ2-7; TRBD2 aligns across 14 bases. With V trimmed by 3 bases and J by 2 bases, 9 bases remained unmatched. There are 18 residues in the CDR3. Germline CDR1 SEHNR, CDR2 FQNEAQ (reference sequence). In DNA form, the CDR3 reads TGTGCCAGCAGCTTTGGACTAGCGGGAGGACTCCAGACCTACGAGCAGTACTTC. Protein sequence: CASSFGLAGGLQTYEQYF.

This rearrangement joins TRBV7-9 to TRBJ2-1, with 9 bases matching TRBD2. Germline V gene sequence: CDR1 SEHNR, CDR2 FQNEAQ (reference sequence). The V gene end was trimmed by 5 bases and the J gene end by 6 bases; junction bases not matched to a gene: 5. CDR3 length: 14 residues. CDR3: CASSGGLAINEQFF. The DNA of the CDR3 is TGTGCCAGCAGCGGGGGACTAGCTATCAATGAGCAGTTCTTC.

V usage is TRBV21-1 and J usage is TRBJ1-1; the table gives TRBD1 as D, unverified against the DNA. TRBV21-1 is termed a pseudogene. CDR3 length: 17 residues. CDR3 loop: CASSKIDRNGWNTEAFF. CDR3 DNA: TGTGCCAGCAGCAAAATCGACAGAAACGGGTGGAACACTGAAGCTTTCTTT.

This chain links TRBV3-1 (or the pseudogene TRBV3-2) with TRBJ2-7; no clear D. Germline-derived CDR1 and CDR2 are LGHDT and YNNKEL (reference sequence). V was pared by 5 bases and J by 9 bases, with 23 bases between. The CDR3 loop spans 15 amino acids. DNA of the CDR3: TGTGCCAGCAGCGCCCGGTCGTGGGCACGGCTTGGGCAGTACTTC. This sequence encodes CASSARSWARLGQYF.

The genes are TRBV6-1 and TRBJ1-2, with D perhaps matching TRBD1 (6 bases). This CDR3 is built from 14 residues. In germline, CDR1 is MNHNS, CDR2 SASEGT. V was pared by 1 base and J by 3 bases, with 9 bases between. The CDR3 DNA reads TGTGCCAGCAGTGAAGGGGCAGGGGACTATGGCTACACCTTC. Translation gives CASSEGAGDYGYTF.

V and J are TRBV10-3 and TRBJ2-1, with TRBD2 identical over 7 bases. CDR3 length: 13 amino acids. Germline lookup yields CDR1 ENHRY and CDR2 SYGVKD. The V gene end was trimmed by 7 bases and the J gene end by 7 bases; junction bases not matched to a gene: 7. For the CDR3, the DNA is TGTGCCATCATGAGACTAGCCGGGAATGAGCAGTTCTTC. Translation gives CAIMRLAGNEQFF.

J is TRBJ2-1 and V is TRBV6-2 or TRBV6-3, with TRBD2 matching 11 bases. The CDR3 totals 16 residues. V shed 1 base and J 4 bases; nucleotides not matched to a gene: 3. The V gene's germline CDR1 is MNHEY and CDR2 SVGEGT. The CDR3 DNA reads as TGTGCCAGCAGTTACTTAGGGACTAGCGGTTACAATGAGCAGTTCTTC. It translates to CASSYLGTSGYNEQFF.

The chain couples TRBV29-1 to TRBJ1-2; unclear D gene. The CDR3 has 13 amino acids. V lost 7 bases and J lost 0, with 12 bases in between. Germline loops: CDR1 SQVTM, CDR2 ANQGSEA. As DNA, the CDR3 is TGCAGCGCCCCGACACCTACTAACTATGGCTACACCTTC. This sequence encodes CSAPTPTNYGYTF.

The chain uses TRBV20-1 and TRBJ2-7; D perhaps matches TRBD1 (6 bases). Between the trimmed V and J ends, which lost 3 bases and 0 bases, there was a span of 15 bases. The CDR3 contains 15 residues. The germline V gene has CDR1 DFQATT and CDR2 SNEGSKA (reference sequence). The CDR3 DNA follows: TGCAGTGCTAGTCAGGGGCCACAGAGCTCCTACGAGCAGTACTTC. Amino acid sequence: CSASQGPQSSYEQYF.

The V gene is TRBV6-5, the J gene TRBJ1-4, with D possibly matching TRBD1 (6 bases). This CDR3 has 13 residues. V gave up 6 bases and J gave up 4 bases, with 9 bases separating them. Germline CDR1 MNHEY, CDR2 SVGAGI. CDR3 sequence: CASRRTVNEKLFF. The CDR3 coding sequence is TGTGCCAGCAGGCGGACAGTTAATGAAAAACTGTTTTTT.

The CDR3 here is CASTAGIGYTF. As DNA, the CDR3 is TGTGCCAGCACCGCGGGCATTGGCTACACCTTC. V is TRBV6-5 and J is TRBJ1-2, with no clear D. CDR1 and CDR2 (germline): MNHEY, SVGAGI. The CDR3 has 11 amino acids. The V and J ends lost 7 bases and 7 bases respectively, with 10 bases between them.